The rows below give T cell receptor beta chains drawn from one sample of a study of blood T cells in healthy people across ages. MiXCR, run by TCRdb on the 5' RACE reads, gives a single entry per CDR3 protein. The data contain 1.5 million or so distinct CDR3 sequences, 40% to 45% of them singletons. Sequencing used blood. The receptors come from a woman aged 18-30 years in good health. CDR3s include the opening cysteine and the closing phenylalanine or tryptophan. The D gene is left open where the match is weak. Clone size appears in some rows only: once, few, many, or a class for an expanded clone.

v_call,d_call,j_call,clone_size,cdr3_nt,cdr3_aa
TRBV10-3,TRBD1,TRBJ2-3,many,TGTGCCATCAGTGAGCCGAGACAGGGAACAGATACGCAGTATTTT,CAISEPRQGTDTQYF
TRBV28,-,TRBJ1-2,once,TGTGCCAGCAGTCCCATGGGACAAATCGAGGGCTACACCTTC,CASSPMGQIEGYTF
TRBV2,-,TRBJ1-1,few,TGTGCCAGCAGTGATGAGGGGTTCACTGAAGCTTTCTTT,CASSDEGFTEAFF
TRBV5-1,-,TRBJ2-7,-,TGCGCCAGCAGCTTGGGAACTAGCAGTAGCTCCTACGAGCAGTACTTC,CASSLGTSSSSYEQYF
TRBV30,TRBD2,TRBJ2-7,-,TGTGCCTGGAGTGGACTAGCTGACGAGCAGTACTTC,CAWSGLADEQYF
TRBV6-6,TRBD1,TRBJ1-5,-,TGTGCCAGCAGACTTTCGGACAGGGGTAGCAATCAGCCCCAGCATTTT,CASRLSDRGSNQPQHF
TRBV19,TRBD1,TRBJ2-1,few,TGTGCCAGTAGTACAGACGGGACAGGGGGCGCGTACTACTACAATGAGCAGTTCTTC,CASSTDGTGGAYYYNEQFF
TRBV7-9,-,TRBJ2-3,few,TGTGCCAGCAGGCCCGAGGACTATCTTACGCAGTATTTT,CASRPEDYLTQYF
TRBV7-2,-,TRBJ2-1,once,TGTGCCAGCAGCGCCTGGACCAGGGGCCATGAGCAGTTCTTC,CASSAWTRGHEQFF
TRBV20-1,-,TRBJ2-3,-,TGCAGTGCTGCAGCGGAGGCGCCAGATACGCAGTATTTT,CSAAAEAPDTQYF
TRBV6-7,TRBD1,TRBJ1-1,few,TGTGCCAGCGGACAGGGGATCTACACTGAAGCTTTCTTT,CASGQGIYTEAFF
TRBV28,-,TRBJ1-5,few,TGTGCCAGCACTTGGATTGGGACAATTAGCAATCAGCCCCAGCATTTT,CASTWIGTISNQPQHF
TRBV20-1,-,TRBJ2-7,-,TGCAGTGCGGGAGAGGACTATTTCAACGAGCAGTACTTC,CSAGEDYFNEQYF